The next 17 T cell receptor beta chains were all read from a single sample in a study of blood T cell repertoires in COVID-19. TCRdb's table, derived via immunoSEQ multiplex PCR, lists solely in-frame clones and lacks some. The sample has about 330,000 clones, 70% to 90% seen once. Sequenced: PBMCs or T cells enriched from blood (not recorded which). The source is a woman between 18 and 30 years old who had recovered from COVID-19.

The rearrangement joins TRBV5-6 to TRBJ2-7; TRBD1 agrees at 7 bases. The CDR3 is made up of 13 amino acids. V was clipped by 2 bases and J by 3 bases; unmatched bases: 2. Germline assignment: CDR1 SGHDT and CDR2 YYEEEE. In DNA form, the CDR3 reads TGTGCCAGCAGCTTCGGGACAGTCTACGAGCAGTACTTC. Its protein product is CASSFGTVYEQYF.

This clone counts as medium-sized. The chain carries TRBV7-2 and TRBJ1-3; TRBD1 matches at 7 bases. CDR3 length equals 14 residues. Per germline, CDR1 SGHTA and CDR2 FQGNSA. The J segment lost 4 bases and the V segment lost 5 bases, leaving 5 bases of the junction unmatched. The CDR3 here is CASSVPGQGNTIYF. Written as DNA, the CDR3 is TGTGCCAGCAGCGTCCCGGGACAGGGAAACACCATATATTTT. The whole variable domain, remainder taken from reference TRBV7-2 and TRBJ1-3, is GAGVSQSPSNKVTEKGKDVELRCDPISGHTALYWYRQSLGQGLEFLIYFQGNSAPDKSGLPSDRFSAERTGGSVSTLTIQRTQQEDSAVYLCASSVPGQGNTIYFGEGSWLTVV.

The CDR3 DNA sequence: TGTGCCAGCAGCTTACAGCGGATCTCCTACAATGAGCAGTTCTTC. As protein: CASSLQRISYNEQFF. The chain uses TRBV7-9 and TRBJ2-1; tentatively, D is TRBD2 (5 bases). The germline CDR1 and CDR2 sequences are SEHNR and FQNEAQ (reference sequence). CDR3 size: 15 residues. Trimming removed 2 bases from V and 0 bases from J, with 8 bases in between.

The J gene is TRBJ2-7, the V gene TRBV30, with D perhaps TRBD1 (5 bases). V was clipped by 4 bases and J by 0 bases, with 10 bases between them. The CDR3 covers 13 residues. Per germline, CDR1 GTSNPN and CDR2 SVGIG (reference sequence). The CDR3 nucleotides read TGTGCCTGGACTCTGGACACCTCCTACGAGCAGTACTTC. This sequence encodes CAWTLDTSYEQYF.

The chain has TRBV7-9 and TRBJ2-2; D perhaps matches TRBD1 (5 bases). Germline CDR1 SEHNR, CDR2 FQNEAQ (reference sequence). The CDR3 runs 13 residues. V was clipped by 6 bases and J by 5 bases, with 10 bases between them. The CDR3 protein is CASRFRETGELFF. The CDR3 bases are TGTGCCAGCAGGTTCAGGGAAACCGGGGAGCTGTTTTTT.

The V and J genes are TRBV11-3 and TRBJ1-1; D gene ambiguous. The CDR3 is 13 amino acids. CDR1 is SGHNT, CDR2 YENEEA, per germline. V lost 5 bases to trimming and J lost 4 bases, with 11 bases between them. The CDR3 spells CASSAPPSTEAFF. CDR3 in DNA: TGTGCCAGCAGCGCCCCTCCCAGCACTGAAGCTTTCTTT.

The chain uses TRBV10-2 and TRBJ1-2; 12 nucleotides align to TRBD1. The CDR3 covers 13 residues. V shed 6 bases and J 7 bases; nucleotides not matched to a gene: 3. Looked up from germline, CDR1 is WSHSY and CDR2 is SAAADI. The CDR3 sequence: CASSQGQGAGYTF. Written as DNA, the CDR3 is TGCGCCAGCAGCCAGGGACAGGGGGCTGGCTACACCTTC.

This chain joins TRBV30 and TRBJ1-5; maybe TRBD1 (6 bases). The CDR3 is made up of 17 amino acids. V shed 0 bases and J shed 0 bases, with 15 bases lying between them. Germline lookup yields CDR1 GTSNPN and CDR2 SVGIG (reference sequence). Written as DNA, the CDR3 is TGTGCCTGGAGTGTAAGGGTGGACAGTCATAGCAATCAGCCCCAGCATTTT. Translated, it gives CAWSVRVDSHSNQPQHF.

Here the CDR3 DNA reads TGTGCCAGCAGTTCCAGAAACTATGGCTACACCTTC. Translated, it gives CASSSRNYGYTF. J is TRBJ1-2 and V is TRBV28; no reliable D call. The germline gives CDR1 MDHEN, CDR2 SYDVKM. The CDR3 covers 12 residues. V gave up 4 bases and J gave up 2 bases, with 5 bases separating them.

V and J are TRBV7-9 and TRBJ2-3; 9 bases line up with TRBD1. The CDR3 contains 19 residues. CDR1 SEHNR and CDR2 FQNEAQ come from the germline V gene (reference sequence). Trimming cost V 0 bases and J 1 base; bases outside gene matches: 11. The CDR3 reads CASSLARDRAFSRTDTQYF. The CDR3 nucleotides are TGTGCCAGCAGCTTAGCAAGGGACAGGGCTTTCTCACGCACAGATACGCAGTATTTT.

Here the CDR3 reads CASSPLAGETQYF. In DNA, the CDR3 is TGTGCCAGCAGTCCCCTCGCAGGGGAGACCCAGTACTTC. This sequence joins TRBV6-4 and TRBJ2-5; a possible D gene is TRBD1 (5 bases). There are 13 residues in the CDR3. CDR1 and CDR2 from the germline V gene are MRHNA and SNTAGT. Trimming pared 5 bases from V and 5 bases from J, leaving 12 bases between.

J is TRBJ2-1 and V is TRBV30; 7 bases map to TRBD2. The V and J ends lost 5 bases and 9 bases, in that order; junction bases with no gene match: 19. This CDR3 is built from 16 residues. In germline, CDR1 is GTSNPN, CDR2 SVGIG (reference sequence). This CDR3 is CAWGRATSERRGEQFF. For the CDR3, the DNA is TGTGCCTGGGGCCGCGCTACTAGCGAGCGTCGGGGTGAGCAGTTCTTC.

CDR3 loop: CASSESEAGGLNTEAFF. DNA for the CDR3: TGTGCCAGCAGTGAATCCGAGGCAGGGGGCTTAAACACTGAAGCTTTCTTT. The V call is TRBV2, the J call TRBJ1-1; 8 bases are shared with TRBD1. The CDR3 has 17 amino acids. The V and J ends lost 2 bases and 2 bases, in that order; junction bases with no gene match: 10. The germline V gene has CDR1 SNHLY and CDR2 FYNNEI.

CDR3 DNA: TGTGCCTCCAGGGGCGCCGGTTATGGCTACACCTTC. Its translation: CASRGAGYGYTF. V and J are TRBV30 and TRBJ1-2, with D possibly matching TRBD1 (6 bases). CDR3 size: 12 residues. Between the trimmed V and J ends, which lost 7 bases and 5 bases, there was a span of 14 bases. Germline CDR1 reads GTSNPN; CDR2 reads SVGIG (reference sequence).

This chain uses TRBV19 with TRBJ2-7; possibly TRBD2 for D (5 bases). This CDR3 is 14 amino acids long. V was cut by 3 bases and J by 1 base, with 10 bases left in between. Germline CDR1 and CDR2: LNHDA and SQIVND (reference sequence). The CDR3 region is CASSMRAESYEQYF. The CDR3 DNA follows: TGTGCCAGTAGTATGAGAGCGGAGTCCTACGAGCAGTACTTC.

The chain employs TRBV7-9 and TRBJ2-3, with TRBD1 identical over 8 bases. The CDR3 length is 17 residues. CDR1 SEHNR and CDR2 FQNEAQ come from the germline V gene (reference sequence). After removal of 1 base from V and 3 bases from J, the junction contained 9 bases not matched to a gene. Here the CDR3 reads CASSLVHGDRPTDTQYF. Written as DNA, the CDR3 is TGTGCCAGCAGCTTAGTCCATGGGGACAGGCCTACAGATACGCAGTATTTT.

The V call is TRBV28, the J call TRBJ1-2; D call uncertain. The CDR3 contains 12 residues. Per germline, CDR1 MDHEN and CDR2 SYDVKM. Trimming removed 5 bases at V and 3 bases at J, with 7 bases between. This chain's CDR3 is CASSQLYYGYTF. For the CDR3, the DNA is TGTGCCAGCAGTCAACTCTACTATGGCTACACCTTC.